A single sample gave rise to the 10 T cell receptor beta chains below, sequenced in a study of human thymus T cells. The method was immunoSEQ multiplex PCR; TCRdb's version includes in-frame clones alone and lacks a portion of them. The sample includes 57,000 or so clones, around 94% of them seen just once. Sequencing was done on a sample of blood. The source is a boy younger than two with a congenital heart defect but otherwise immunologically healthy.

The genes are TRBV19 and TRBJ1-4; the D gene is possibly TRBD1 (5 bases). CDR3 length: 15 amino acids. Trimming took 5 bases from V and 0 from J, leaving 10 bases between them. Germline V gives CDR1 LNHDA, CDR2 SQIVND (reference sequence). The DNA for the CDR3 is TGTGCCAGTAGTTGGTCGACAGCAACTAATGAAAAACTGTTTTTT. Protein: CASSWSTATNEKLFF. The whole variable domain, remainder taken from reference TRBV19 and TRBJ1-4, is DGGITQSPKYLFRKEGQNVTLSCEQNLNHDAMYWYRQDPGQGLRLIYYSQIVNDFQKGDIAEGYSVSREKKESFPLTVTSAQKNPTAFYLCASSWSTATNEKLFFGSGTQLSVL.

The chain couples TRBV9 to TRBJ2-7; the D gene is possibly TRBD1 (5 bases). V lost 0 bases and J lost 7, with 17 bases in between. This CDR3 spans 15 amino acids. The germline V gene encodes CDR1 SGDLS and CDR2 YYNGEE. The CDR3 sequence: CASSVGSAGWSEQYF. DNA of the CDR3: TGTGCCAGCAGCGTAGGATCAGCAGGGTGGAGTGAGCAGTACTTC.

The rearrangement links TRBV28 to TRBJ2-3; D gene ambiguous. Trimming pared 6 bases from V and 2 bases from J, leaving 6 bases between. The CDR3 spans 12 residues. Germline lookup yields CDR1 MDHEN and CDR2 SYDVKM. The CDR3: CASRGNTDTQYF. The DNA for the CDR3 is TGTGCCAGCAGGGGGAACACAGATACGCAGTATTTT.

The V call is TRBV4-2, the J call TRBJ2-7, with TRBD2 as a possible D gene (5 bases). Per the germline V gene, CDR1 is LGHNA and CDR2 is YNFKEQ. V lost 0 bases to trimming and J lost 7 bases, with 13 bases between them. This CDR3 has 14 residues. The CDR3 DNA follows: TGTGCCAGCAGCCAAGAACTAGTGTCTTTTGAGCAGTACTTC. Translated: CASSQELVSFEQYF.

This chain uses TRBV2 with TRBJ2-5; no clear D gene. The CDR3 has 11 amino acids. Germline V gives CDR1 SNHLY, CDR2 FYNNEI. V lost 3 bases and J lost 5, with 4 bases in between. CDR3 coding DNA: TGTGCCAGCAGTGAGGGGGAGACCCAGTACTTC. Protein: CASSEGETQYF.

This clone occurred a few times. V and J are TRBV29-1 and TRBJ1-1, with no clear D. CDR1 and CDR2 from the germline V gene are SQVTM and ANQGSEA. V lost 4 bases, J lost 0 bases, and 9 bases lay in between. CDR3 length: 13 amino acids. For the CDR3, the DNA is TGCAGCGTTGGAGTAACAGTGAACACTGAAGCTTTCTTT. Its protein is CSVGVTVNTEAFF.

The chain has TRBV10-3 and TRBJ2-7, with 8 nucleotides matching TRBD1. Looked up from germline, CDR1 is ENHRY and CDR2 is SYGVKD. The V and J ends lost 6 bases and 0 bases, in that order; junction bases with no gene match: 10. This CDR3 contains 16 residues. In DNA form, the CDR3 reads TGTGCCATCAGCGATAGGGACAGGCCTAGCTCCTACGAGCAGTACTTC. As protein: CAISDRDRPSSYEQYF.

The V and J genes are TRBV7-9 and TRBJ2-2; 8 bases align to TRBD2. V shed 5 bases, J shed 0 bases, and the junction held 5 bases outside the gene matches. The CDR3 extends over 16 amino acids. From germline, CDR1 is SEHNR and CDR2 FQNEAQ (reference sequence). The CDR3 region is CASSTTTSANTGELFF. The DNA of the CDR3 is TGTGCCAGCAGCACTACGACTAGCGCGAACACCGGGGAGCTGTTTTTT.

The chain carries TRBV28 and TRBJ1-2; tentatively, D is TRBD1 (5 bases). Germline V lookup: CDR1 MDHEN, CDR2 SYDVKM. V lost 0 bases to trimming and J lost 5 bases, with 13 bases between them. CDR3 length: 15 amino acids. The DNA of the CDR3 is TGTGCCAGCAGTTTATGGTACAGAGAGGGGTATGGCTACACCTTC. Translation: CASSLWYREGYGYTF.

The V call is TRBV19, the J call TRBJ1-4; D is unresolved. The V and J ends lost 6 bases and 5 bases respectively, with 19 bases between them. The CDR3 loop spans 16 amino acids. Per germline, CDR1 LNHDA and CDR2 SQIVND (reference sequence). This CDR3 is CASSSSTLHLNEKLFF. DNA for the CDR3: TGTGCCAGTAGCTCATCCACCCTACACCTGAATGAAAAACTGTTTTTT.